This T cell receptor (beta chain) was obtained from a study of blood T cell repertoires in COVID-19. Study overall: Samples came from the United States, Italy and Spain, spanning acute and convalescent COVID-19.

This clone was counted a few times. Using immunoSEQ multiplex PCR, the repertoire was profiled, and TCRdb retains in-frame clones only, with some absent. The sample includes 20,000 or so clones, around 85% of them seen just once. The receptor was isolated from an elderly man with acute or convalescent COVID-19. Sequencing was performed on peripheral blood.

The CDR3 nucleotides read TGTGCCAGCAGTTTCGGGGATGGCTACACCTTC. Protein product: CASSFGDGYTF. J is TRBJ1-2 and V is TRBV12-3 or TRBV12-4; unclear D gene. The CDR3 is 11 residues long. Between the trimmed V and J ends, which lost 3 bases and 6 bases, there was a span of 5 bases.